Shown below are 23 T cell receptor beta chains from a single sample sequenced in a study of blood T cell repertoires in COVID-19 (dated by TCRdb to the early 2020s). Preparation of the library involved the immunoSEQ multiplex PCR assay. TCRdb took this table from immuneACCESS and kept in-frame rearrangements with V and J called. Such tables lack part of the clones; where checked against another copy, unresolved V genes explain under half of the gap, and the rest is unexplained. This sample lists 250,000 to 350,000 clones; approximately 85% were detected once. Clones ranked in the top ten supply 0.87% of the sample. The sequencing input was peripheral blood. All receptors derive from a human donor with COVID-19, enrolled during active disease. The donor label of this sample is uncertain.

The chain carries TRBV2 and TRBJ1-5; 7 bases are a match to TRBD1. V lost 3 bases and J lost 3; bases outside the gene matches: 5. The CDR3 has 15 amino acids. CDR1 is SNHLY and CDR2 is FYNNEI in the germline V gene. The CDR3 sequence is CASSEGGQLNQPQHF. CDR3 DNA sequence: TGTGCCAGCAGTGAGGGGGGACAGCTCAATCAGCCCCAGCATTTT.

The rearrangement uses TRBV18 and TRBJ2-5, with 7 bases fitting TRBD1. Germline CDR1 and CDR2: KGHSH and LQKENI. Trimming removed 4 bases from V and 2 bases from J; junction bases left unmatched: 7. The CDR3 contains 15 residues. The chain's CDR3 is CASSLDRAQQETQYF. CDR3 bases: TGTGCCAGCTCACTCGACAGGGCCCAACAAGAGACCCAGTACTTC.

The V call is TRBV5-8, the J call TRBJ2-2, with 8 positions matching TRBD1. The CDR3 has 16 amino acids. Germline assignment: CDR1 SGHTS and CDR2 YDEGEE. V shed 4 bases and J 4 bases; nucleotides not matched to a gene: 9. The CDR3 loop is CASSLSTGEITGELFF. The DNA for the CDR3 is TGTGCCAGCAGCCTTTCGACAGGGGAGATCACCGGGGAGCTGTTTTTT.

This chain links TRBV30 with TRBJ1-3; D unresolved. The CDR3 sequence is 13 residues long. The V gene's germline CDR1 is GTSNPN and CDR2 SVGIG (reference sequence). The ends were cut back, 3 bases at V and 0 bases at J, with 6 bases in the middle. CDR3 DNA sequence: TGTGCCTGGAGGGTTAGCTCTGGAAACACCATATATTTT. Protein product: CAWRVSSGNTIYF.

The chain has TRBV5-5 and TRBJ2-1, with a tentative D call TRBD2 (6 bases). The germline CDR1 and CDR2 sequences are SGHKS and YYEKEE (reference sequence). The CDR3 has 16 amino acids. The V gene lost 4 bases and the J gene lost 0 bases, with 14 bases spanning the gap. CDR3 residues: CASSRAGLLSYNEQFF. The CDR3 region has the DNA TGTGCCAGCAGCCGTGCGGGACTCCTCTCCTACAATGAGCAGTTCTTC.

J is TRBJ2-5 and V is TRBV6-5; 10 positions agree with TRBD1. The V and J ends lost 7 bases and 4 bases, in that order; junction bases with no gene match: 3. Germline-derived CDR1 and CDR2 are MNHEY and SVGAGI. This CDR3 is built from 13 residues. The CDR3 sequence: CASKGQGPETQYF. CDR3 coding DNA: TGTGCCAGCAAGGGACAGGGGCCAGAGACCCAGTACTTC.

The chain links TRBV18 to TRBJ1-6, with D uncertain. The V gene's germline CDR1 is KGHSH and CDR2 LQKENI. The CDR3 is 13 amino acids. V was pared by 4 bases and J by 8 bases, with 9 bases between. CDR3: CASSRAEDSPLHF. CDR3 coding DNA: TGTGCCAGCTCACGGGCAGAAGATTCACCCCTCCACTTT.

The genes are TRBV30 and TRBJ2-3; tentatively, D is TRBD2 (5 bases). The CDR3 length is 14 residues. Germline V lookup: CDR1 GTSNPN, CDR2 SVGIG (reference sequence). V lost 3 bases, J lost 1 base, and 11 bases lay in between. DNA of the CDR3: TGTGCCTGGAGAAGGGAGCGCCGCACAGATACGCAGTATTTT. This gives the protein CAWRRERRTDTQYF.

This clone was picked up one time. CDR3 sequence reads: CSVEEQNDYEQYF. CDR3 bases: TGCAGCGTTGAGGAACAGAATGACTACGAGCAGTACTTC. This chain links TRBV29-1 with TRBJ2-7; D gene unclear. The CDR3 extends over 13 amino acids. V was pared by 3 bases and J by 3 bases, with 12 bases between. Germline-derived CDR1 and CDR2 are SQVTM and ANQGSEA.

V gene TRBV2 combines with J gene TRBJ1-2, with D possibly matching TRBD1 (6 bases). Germline values: CDR1 SNHLY, CDR2 FYNNEI. The CDR3 extends over 14 amino acids. Trimming stripped 6 bases from V and 2 bases from J, with 13 bases between. The CDR3 region has the DNA TGTGCCAGCAGACCCGGACAGAAAAACTATGGCTACACCTTC. Translated: CASRPGQKNYGYTF.

This rearrangement joins TRBV11-3 to TRBJ2-1; weak D call: TRBD2 (5 bases). This CDR3 region has 15 residues. Germline CDR1 is SGHNT and CDR2 is YENEEA. Trimming pared 1 base from V and 8 bases from J, leaving 15 bases between. CDR3 sequence reads: CASSLGYGSGHEQFF. Here the CDR3 DNA reads TGTGCCAGCAGCTTAGGATATGGGAGTGGGCATGAGCAGTTCTTC.

The chain is built from TRBV5-4 and TRBJ1-1, with D unclear. The CDR3 totals 13 residues. CDR1 SGHNT and CDR2 YYREEE come from the germline V gene (reference sequence). The ends were cut back, 0 bases at V and 8 bases at J, with 11 bases in the middle. CDR3 DNA sequence: TGTGCCAGCAGCTTGGTGCGAGGTAGCGAAGCTTTCTTT. Translated, it gives CASSLVRGSEAFF.

The chain uses TRBV27 and TRBJ1-6, with 7 bases matching TRBD1. The J segment lost 10 bases and the V segment lost 4 bases, leaving 1 base of the junction unmatched. This CDR3 has 12 amino acids. CDR1 is MNHEY and CDR2 is SMNVEV in the germline V gene (reference sequence). The CDR3 DNA reads TGTGCCAGCAGTTCAGGGGGGTCACCCCTCCACTTT. Its translation: CASSSGGSPLHF.

The J gene is TRBJ1-5, the V gene TRBV28; D is unresolved. V was cut by 2 bases and J by 4 bases, with 9 bases left in between. Germline CDR1 is MDHEN and CDR2 is SYDVKM. The CDR3 runs 14 residues. The CDR3 is CASSLQAANQPQHF. In DNA, the CDR3 is TGTGCCAGCAGTTTACAGGCAGCTAATCAGCCCCAGCATTTT.

The chain recombines TRBV9 with TRBJ2-5; D is perhaps TRBD2 (5 bases). CDR3 length: 13 amino acids. Germline V CDR1 and CDR2: SGDLS, YYNGEE. Trimming took off 4 bases at V and 5 bases at J, with 12 bases between the two ends. In DNA form, the CDR3 reads TGTGCCAGCAGCACCACCGGCGGGGAGACCCAGTACTTC. Protein: CASSTTGGETQYF. The entire variable domain, with the rest obtained from reference TRBV9 and TRBJ2-5, is as follows: DSGVTQTPKHLITATGQRVTLRCSPRSGDLSVYWYQQSLDQGLQFLIQYYNGEERAKGNILERFSAQQFPDLHSELNLSSLELGDSALYFCASSTTGGETQYFGPGTRLLVL.

This chain links TRBV20-1 with TRBJ2-1; D is possibly TRBD1 or TRBD2 (5 bases each). Germline V gives CDR1 DFQATT, CDR2 SNEGSKA (reference sequence). The CDR3 is made up of 16 amino acids. Trimming cost V 3 bases and J 0 bases, with 15 bases left between them. CDR3 DNA: TGCAGTGCTAGTGGGGGTGGGGCGGTCTCCTACAATGAGCAGTTCTTC. It codes for CSASGGGAVSYNEQFF.

The chain uses TRBV6-6 and TRBJ2-1, with TRBD1 matching over 11 bases. This CDR3 is 23 amino acids long. Germline V gene lookup returns CDR1 MNHNY and CDR2 SVGAGI (reference sequence). V shed 5 bases and J 6 bases; nucleotides not matched to a gene: 30. The CDR3 is CASSQNDEPGQGVFAVWCNEQFF. The DNA for the CDR3 is TGTGCCAGCAGTCAAAACGATGAGCCGGGACAGGGGGTATTTGCAGTCTGGTGCAATGAGCAGTTCTTC.

The chain is built from TRBV6-1 and TRBJ1-1, with 8 bases aligning to TRBD1. The germline V gene has CDR1 MNHNS and CDR2 SASEGT. V was pared by 3 bases and J by 1 base, with 4 bases of the junction left unmatched. The CDR3 extends over 15 amino acids. The CDR3 region is CASSDWGQENTEAFF. CDR3 in DNA: TGTGCCAGCAGTGATTGGGGACAGGAGAACACTGAAGCTTTCTTT.

The rearrangement uses TRBV4-2 and TRBJ2-3, with 9 bases that match TRBD2. The CDR3 length is 17 residues. CDR1 is LGHNA, CDR2 YNFKEQ, per germline. Trimming took 4 bases from V and 1 from J; bases not matched to a gene: 9. The CDR3 here is CASSRRSRLAGTDTQYF. The CDR3 region has the DNA TGTGCCAGCAGCCGCCGATCCCGACTAGCGGGCACAGATACGCAGTATTTT.

This chain links TRBV7-9 with TRBJ1-1; TRBD1 agrees at 8 bases. CDR1 is SEHNR and CDR2 is FQNEAQ in the germline V gene (reference sequence). J gave up 6 bases and V 5 bases, and 11 bases lay outside the gene matches. This CDR3 comprises 15 residues. This CDR3 reads CASSPASQGESEAFF. As DNA, the CDR3 is TGTGCCAGCAGCCCGGCCTCACAGGGGGAGTCTGAAGCTTTCTTT.

The rearrangement links TRBV11-3 to TRBJ2-1, with D unclear. Trimming stripped 5 bases from V and 1 base from J, with 12 bases between. Looked up from germline, CDR1 is SGHNT and CDR2 is YENEEA. CDR3 length: 15 amino acids. The CDR3 region has the DNA TGTGCCAGCAGCCCCGACTTCAGTTCCTACAATGAGCAGTTCTTC. Amino acid sequence: CASSPDFSSYNEQFF.

The V and J genes are TRBV11-2 and TRBJ2-3; 7 bases map to TRBD2. Germline lookup yields CDR1 SGHAT and CDR2 FQNNGV. V lost 1 base, J lost 0 bases, and 10 bases stayed unmatched. The CDR3 length is 18 residues. This CDR3 is CASSLGRRLAASTDTQYF. CDR3 DNA: TGTGCCAGCAGCTTAGGTAGGCGGCTAGCGGCAAGCACAGATACGCAGTATTTT.

The J gene is TRBJ1-1, the V gene TRBV13; no definite D call. There are 14 residues in the CDR3. Germline V gene data show CDR1 as PRHDT and CDR2 as FYEKMQ (reference sequence). V lost 4 bases to trimming and J lost 5 bases, with 14 bases between them. This chain's CDR3 is CASSSTLSGTEAFF. The CDR3 DNA reads TGTGCCAGCAGCTCAACCCTCTCCGGGACTGAAGCTTTCTTT.